This T cell receptor beta chain came from a study of blood T cell repertoires in COVID-19. Overall study: Some COVID-19 samples were acute and others convalescent; all came from the United States, Italy and Spain. T cells, B-cell-depleted T cells, or PBMCs supplied cDNA or gDNA.

Original handling: Amplification of reference gene primers provided the estimated nucleated cell counts. Profiling relied on immunoSEQ multiplex PCR, and the TCRdb table lists in-frame clones only, not all of them. V and J calls plus clone size are reproduced from that table; the DNA served to infer D and trimming. The sample lists fewer than 300,000 clones; around four fifths were seen once. This clone was seen once. CDR3 length equals 17 residues. Trimming cost V 6 bases and J 0 bases, with 15 bases left between them. Germline lookup yields CDR1 MNHEY and CDR2 SVGEGT. The chain couples TRBV6-2 or TRBV6-3 to TRBJ2-6, with a possible D match to TRBD1 (6 bases). Sequencing input: peripheral blood. The sequence was collected from an elderly man with acute or convalescent COVID-19. The CDR3 region has the DNA TGTGCCAGCAGCCCTATTGGGACATACTCTGGGGCCAACGTCCTGACTTTC. It codes for CASSPIGTYSGANVLTF.